This T cell receptor (beta chain) originates from a study of blood T cell repertoires in COVID-19. Study at large: T cells, B-cell-depleted T cells, or PBMCs provided the cDNA or gDNA that served as material.

Germline values: CDR1 KGHSH, CDR2 LQKENI. The CDR3 is 15 residues long. V lost 6 bases, J lost 2 bases, and 9 bases stayed unmatched. Per the study methods: How many nucleated cells were present was estimated from reference gene primer amplification. This table comes from immunoSEQ multiplex PCR, and its TCRdb copy is limited to in-frame clones, with some not included. V and J calls and clone size come straight from that table; D and trimming were deduced from the DNA. The sample holds about 78,000 clones, more than 75% seen once. A note on this clone: Additional DNA sequences in this sample encode the identical CDR3.

V usage is TRBV18 and J usage is TRBJ2-5, with TRBD2 identical over 7 bases. The specimen was peripheral blood. This receptor was obtained from a man between 50 and 59 years old with active or convalescent COVID-19. CDR3 region: CASSPRQGGQETQYF. As DNA, the CDR3 is TGTGCCAGCTCTCCTAGGCAGGGAGGGCAAGAGACCCAGTACTTC.